A selection of T cell receptor beta chains follows, all from one sample in a study of T-cell memory formation after mild COVID-19. TCRdb re-derived calls from the 5' RACE reads in MiXCR, one entry per CDR3 protein. The table lists fewer than 550,000 distinct CDR3 sequences, 15% to 25% of them singletons, with approximately 8.1% in the top ten. The sample comprised PBMCs or a T cell subset sorted from them (not recorded which). The source of these receptors is an adult woman who had mild COVID-19 (a few samples of this study predate the infection). Cell type and time point are not known. CDR3s leave out the opening cysteine and the closing phenylalanine or tryptophan. Some rows have no size entry. The others give once, few or many, or a class for an expanded clone.

clone size,J gene,V gene,CDR3 protein
.,TRBJ2-1,TRBV5-6,ASKGAGALKNEQF
few,TRBJ2-2,TRBV12-3/TRBV12-4,ASSFGDGELF
.,TRBJ2-7,TRBV30,AWSPAYEQY
.,TRBJ1-2,TRBV6-6,ASRDRGRAVGYT
.,TRBJ2-1,TRBV29-1,SVEDRGLVVEQF
.,TRBJ2-7,TRBV7-2,ASSLEIGSQY
.,TRBJ2-1,TRBV4-2,ASSPGLAIGEQF
.,TRBJ2-7,TRBV24-1,ATSDTGGPYEQY
few,TRBJ1-3,TRBV7-9,ASAPTGLRINTIY
.,TRBJ2-7,TRBV9,ASSDGWEGREQY
few,TRBJ1-3,TRBV11-2,ASSLVHDTLSGNTIY
many,TRBJ2-7,TRBV7-8,ASSPRIVTSGGSYEQY
.,TRBJ2-1,TRBV7-8,ASSLAQTFYNEQF
many,TRBJ2-3,TRBV12-3/TRBV12-4,ASSSPGGTQY
.,TRBJ2-7,TRBV5-1,ASSLPGTDYEQY
.,TRBJ2-1,TRBV5-5,ATQDYNEQF
few,TRBJ1-3,TRBV7-9,ASSARRGSGNTIY
.,TRBJ1-5,TRBV20-1,SAPDPPGPQH
.,TRBJ2-3,TRBV7-2,ASRKLASRTDTQY
.,TRBJ1-6,TRBV6-6,ASSRGTVASSPLH
many,TRBJ1-1,TRBV12-3/TRBV12-4,ASSLIGGRAEAF
few,TRBJ2-1,TRBV30,AWNDRYPYNEQF
many,TRBJ2-7,TRBV2,ASSVKLMGQGTPEQY
.,TRBJ1-1,TRBV7-8,ASSPGDSEAF
few,TRBJ1-1,TRBV6-6,ASSLNGGVVMNTEAF
.,TRBJ1-5,TRBV4-1,ASSQDQVAREYQPQH
few,TRBJ2-3,TRBV29-1,SVEPYSSSTDTQY
.,TRBJ1-5,TRBV19,ASSSRSSNQPQH
few,TRBJ2-7,TRBV29-1,SVEEFGAGGGEQY
few,TRBJ1-1,TRBV10-3,AISQGQAMNTEAF
few,TRBJ2-1,TRBV12-3/TRBV12-4,ASSLKVSAGGDYNEQF
few,TRBJ2-3,TRBV6-2/TRBV6-3,ASSPGLAGGLASTDTQY
.,TRBJ2-5,TRBV12-3/TRBV12-4,ASSSLERETQY
once,TRBJ2-3,TRBV4-1,ASSQRTDPRDTQY
few,TRBJ2-1,TRBV12-3/TRBV12-4,ASSPDYSYNEQF
few,TRBJ2-2,TRBV4-2,ASSPDPSTGELF
few,TRBJ2-7,TRBV5-4,ASSPMGGQGYEQY
.,TRBJ1-3,TRBV6-6,ASSSTTHPSGNTIY
.,TRBJ2-7,TRBV29-1,SVAHRHDRDEQY
.,TRBJ2-7,TRBV27,ASRNQGAGNEQY
.,TRBJ1-5,TRBV20-1,SAIPRVLGNQPQH
few,TRBJ1-1,TRBV4-1,ASSPTPGQGTEAF
.,TRBJ1-1,TRBV9,ASSGDSGGCF
few,TRBJ1-1,TRBV19,ASSIRRDRGHEAF
.,TRBJ2-6,TRBV4-1,ASSLGSLISGANVLT
few,TRBJ2-2,TRBV4-2,ASSHHRASGGQGGELF
.,TRBJ1-5,TRBV4-2,ASSQDGQGTQPQH
.,TRBJ2-2,TRBV24-1,ATSVHGTGAGELF
.,TRBJ2-7,TRBV6-2/TRBV6-3,ASSYGTSYEQY
.,TRBJ1-2,TRBV5-6,ASSPGTVPYGYT
.,TRBJ2-3,TRBV2,ASSRGGATDTQY
.,TRBJ2-3,TRBV6-2/TRBV6-3,ASSYHREVDTQY
.,TRBJ1-5,TRBV20-1,SAYPPGGHQPQH
.,TRBJ2-3,TRBV7-9,ASSLGRAADTQY
few,TRBJ2-1,TRBV7-9,ASSLERRSINEQF